This T cell receptor (beta chain) was captured in a study of T cell responses to AZD1222 COVID-19 vaccine. This clone appeared once. What it recognizes is unknown. Overall study findings and caveats: Spike-specific TCR breadth and depth rose after two AZD1222 doses. Unmutated regions of variants are reportedly targeted by nearly half of spike-specific TCRs. It should be noted that donors were predominantly white British and more often female, and clonal diversity was possibly underestimated.

Germline V lookup: CDR1 SEHNR, CDR2 FQNEAQ (reference sequence). This CDR3 region has 16 residues. The V gene lost 2 bases and the J gene lost 0 bases, with 13 bases spanning the gap. Repertoires were generated with immunoSEQ multiplex PCR, while TCRdb's copy carries only in-frame clones and drops some. This table holds 85,000 to 100,000 clones, around 80% found once. The receptor was derived from an adult in good health. The chain recombines TRBV7-9 with TRBJ1-2; D is undetermined. Sequencing used peripheral blood, obtained on day 0 of AZD1222 vaccination. CDR3 residues: CASSLILGPSNYGYTF. The CDR3 bases are TGTGCCAGCAGCTTAATCCTGGGCCCCTCTAACTATGGCTACACCTTC.